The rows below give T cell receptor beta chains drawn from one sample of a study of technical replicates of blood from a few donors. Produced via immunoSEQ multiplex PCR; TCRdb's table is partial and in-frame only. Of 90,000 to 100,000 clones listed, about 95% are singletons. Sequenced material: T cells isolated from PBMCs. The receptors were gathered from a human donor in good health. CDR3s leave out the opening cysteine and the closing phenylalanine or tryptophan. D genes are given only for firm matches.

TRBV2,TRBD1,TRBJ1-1,ASSETRQGQAF
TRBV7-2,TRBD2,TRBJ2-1,ASSLGTSPDEQF
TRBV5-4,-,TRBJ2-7,ASSLQASSYEQY
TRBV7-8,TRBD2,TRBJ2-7,ASSLTTGTSGSEQY
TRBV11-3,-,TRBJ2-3,ASSLALPYTDTQY
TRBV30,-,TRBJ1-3,AWNRGLGNTIY
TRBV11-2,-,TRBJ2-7,ASSVLGGPSYEQY
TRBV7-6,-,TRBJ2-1,ASGNNEQF
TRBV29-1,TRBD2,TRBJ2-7,SVEDGEGSSYEQY
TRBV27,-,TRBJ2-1,ASSLLGLTYNEQF
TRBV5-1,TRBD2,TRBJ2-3,ASSLLAGETDTQY
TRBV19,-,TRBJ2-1,ASSTEWGHEQF
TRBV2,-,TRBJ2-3,ASSDLGAGTIGTDTQY
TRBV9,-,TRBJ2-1,ASSVGGLSSYNEQF
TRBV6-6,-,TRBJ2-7,ASSFGGISYEQY
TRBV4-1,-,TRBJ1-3,ASSQEAGSGNTIY
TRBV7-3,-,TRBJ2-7,ASSKGGGRYEQY
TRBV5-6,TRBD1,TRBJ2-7,ASSLAIGTGIMGEQY
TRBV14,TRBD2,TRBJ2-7,ASSPRLAGAYEQY
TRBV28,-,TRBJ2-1,ASRTSGYNEQF
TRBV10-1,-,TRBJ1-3,ASRKPRTVSGNTIY
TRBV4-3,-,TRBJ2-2,ASSHPRGHRVWDTGELF
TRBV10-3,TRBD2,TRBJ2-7,AISASGTSRGEQY
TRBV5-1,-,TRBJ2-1,ASSYRDLSDNEQF
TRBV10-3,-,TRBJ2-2,AISPLVGNTGELF
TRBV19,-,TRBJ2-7,ASSDRDYWSYEQY
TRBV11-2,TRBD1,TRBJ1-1,ASSLEGGRDTEAF
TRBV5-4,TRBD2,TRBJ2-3,ASSLGGASGSTDTQY
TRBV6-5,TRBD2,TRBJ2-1,ASSWEGLLNEQF
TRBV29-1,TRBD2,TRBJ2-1,SIRTSGIYEQF
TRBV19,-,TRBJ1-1,ASSPLGGTEAF
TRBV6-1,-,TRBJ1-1,ASSAEGWRDTEAF
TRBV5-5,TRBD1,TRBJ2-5,ASSRGTGKETQY
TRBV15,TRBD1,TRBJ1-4,ATTRDRGTNEKLF
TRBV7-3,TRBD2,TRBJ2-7,ASSLNSDPGLAGNEQY
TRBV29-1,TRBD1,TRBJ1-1,SVEDGGQGDGTEAF
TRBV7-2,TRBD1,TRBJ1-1,ASSFHHGTGVPEAF
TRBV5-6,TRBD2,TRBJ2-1,ASSFRAGGTYNEQF
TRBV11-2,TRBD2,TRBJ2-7,ASSLDGLAGDEQY
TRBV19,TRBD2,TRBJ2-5,ASSTGLAGLQETQY
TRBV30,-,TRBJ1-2,AGPDLGGGYT
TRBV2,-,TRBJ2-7,ASSSVWGVNEQY
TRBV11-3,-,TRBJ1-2,ASSLQGYEWAYGYT
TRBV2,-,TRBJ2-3,ASLTTDTQY
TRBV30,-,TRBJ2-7,AWTRGPRDHEQY
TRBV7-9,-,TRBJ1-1,ASSFSNTEAF
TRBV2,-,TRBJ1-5,ASTSRVGSQPQH
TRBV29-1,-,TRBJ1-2,SAHTGGSQGYT
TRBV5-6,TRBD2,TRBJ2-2,ASSLLADTGELF
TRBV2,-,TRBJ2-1,ASTPAVGRDEQF
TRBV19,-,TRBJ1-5,ASSIGVGGPQH
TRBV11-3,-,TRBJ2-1,ASSLDGGWDNEQF
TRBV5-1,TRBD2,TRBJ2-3,ASSPYSGTNTDTQY
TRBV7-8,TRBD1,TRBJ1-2,ASSSGTGDYGYT
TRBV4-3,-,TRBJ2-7,ASSQGRVDAQQY